This is a list of T cell receptor beta chains from one sample in a study of blood T cell repertoires in COVID-19. Clones were sequenced by immunoSEQ multiplex PCR, and TCRdb holds only the in-frame ones, with some missing. The sample contains 180,000 or so clones, over 75% of which appear only once. The sequencing input was peripheral blood. The receptors originated from a person aged 70 to 80 with COVID-19, enrolled during active disease. Both conserved end residues are part of each CDR3. Each record gives: J gene, D gene, clone size, V gene, CDR3 DNA, CDR3 protein. The D gene is left open where the match is weak. Expanded clones are given a class, and other clones once, few, many or no size at all.

j_gene: TRBJ2-7; d_gene: TRBD1; abundance: -; v_gene: TRBV29-1; CDR3nt: TGCAGCGTTGAAGAAGGGGGCGACGAGCAGTACTTC; CDR3aa: CSVEEGGDEQYF
j_gene: TRBJ2-5; d_gene: -; abundance: -; v_gene: TRBV19; CDR3nt: TGTGCCAGTAGTTTTCCGTTGGCGGGACAGAACCAAGAGACCCAGTACTTC; CDR3aa: CASSFPLAGQNQETQYF
j_gene: TRBJ2-2; d_gene: TRBD1; abundance: -; v_gene: TRBV30; CDR3nt: TGTGCCTGGAGGGGACAGGGGTTAGCGACCGGGGAGCTGTTTTTT; CDR3aa: CAWRGQGLATGELFF
j_gene: TRBJ2-7; d_gene: TRBD1; abundance: -; v_gene: TRBV5-6; CDR3nt: TGTGCCAGCCGAATGGGCAGGGGGCTCTACGAGCAGTACTTC; CDR3aa: CASRMGRGLYEQYF
j_gene: TRBJ2-1; d_gene: TRBD2; abundance: -; v_gene: TRBV9; CDR3nt: TGTGCCAGCAGCGGCCAAAAGACAATTAGCGGGAGTCTGGATGAGCAGTTCTTC; CDR3aa: CASSGQKTISGSLDEQFF
j_gene: TRBJ2-2; d_gene: -; abundance: -; v_gene: TRBV10-3; CDR3nt: TGTGCCATCATTCTCGGGTCCACCGGGGAGCTGTTTTTT; CDR3aa: CAIILGSTGELFF
j_gene: TRBJ1-6; d_gene: -; abundance: -; v_gene: TRBV13; CDR3nt: TGTGCCAGCAGTTACTATAATTCACCCCTCCACTTT; CDR3aa: CASSYYNSPLHF
j_gene: TRBJ2-7; d_gene: -; abundance: few; v_gene: TRBV11-2; CDR3nt: TGTGCCAGCACATCTCCTCTGGGACTTGCTAAGGAGCAGTACTTC; CDR3aa: CASTSPLGLAKEQYF
j_gene: TRBJ2-6; d_gene: TRBD1; abundance: -; v_gene: TRBV28; CDR3nt: TGTGCCAGCACTTGGGACAGTACCGAATCTGGGGCCAACGTCCTGACTTTC; CDR3aa: CASTWDSTESGANVLTF
j_gene: TRBJ2-3; d_gene: -; abundance: -; v_gene: TRBV5-1; CDR3nt: TGCGCCAGCAGCCACGGACAGCTCAGCACAGATACGCAGTATTTT; CDR3aa: CASSHGQLSTDTQYF
j_gene: TRBJ2-3; d_gene: -; abundance: -; v_gene: TRBV3-1/TRBV3-2; CDR3nt: TGTGCCAGCAGCCAAGACCCCCGGGTTGATACGCAGTATTTT; CDR3aa: CASSQDPRVDTQYF
j_gene: TRBJ2-1; d_gene: -; abundance: -; v_gene: TRBV27; CDR3nt: TGTGCCAGCAGTTTAGCGGGAATTAGCAATGAGCAGTTCTTC; CDR3aa: CASSLAGISNEQFF
j_gene: TRBJ2-1; d_gene: -; abundance: -; v_gene: TRBV28; CDR3nt: TGTGCCAGCAGCCCAACGGGGTCCTACAATGAGCAGTTCTTC; CDR3aa: CASSPTGSYNEQFF
j_gene: TRBJ1-1; d_gene: -; abundance: -; v_gene: TRBV5-1; CDR3nt: TGCGCCAGCAGCTTGGGGACAACCCCCGGAGAAGCTTTCTTT; CDR3aa: CASSLGTTPGEAFF
j_gene: TRBJ2-2; d_gene: TRBD2; abundance: -; v_gene: TRBV19; CDR3nt: TGTGCCAGTAGTAGGGGGACTAGCGGGAGGAGCGGGGAGCTGTTTTTT; CDR3aa: CASSRGTSGRSGELFF
j_gene: TRBJ2-2; d_gene: -; abundance: -; v_gene: TRBV10-3; CDR3nt: TGTGCCATCAGTGAGTCTGACGGGGAGACCGGGGAGCTGTTTTTT; CDR3aa: CAISESDGETGELFF
j_gene: TRBJ1-1; d_gene: -; abundance: -; v_gene: TRBV2; CDR3nt: TGTGCCAGCAGTGGTTTGAGTAACACTGAAGCTTTCTTT; CDR3aa: CASSGLSNTEAFF
j_gene: TRBJ1-1; d_gene: -; abundance: -; v_gene: TRBV9; CDR3nt: TGTGCCAGCAGCGTAGGAGGGCATGGGAACACTGAAGCTTTCTTT; CDR3aa: CASSVGGHGNTEAFF
j_gene: TRBJ1-4; d_gene: TRBD1; abundance: -; v_gene: TRBV3-1/TRBV3-2; CDR3nt: TGTGCCAGCAGCCATGGTGGGACAGGGGGTGAAAAACTGTTTTTT; CDR3aa: CASSHGGTGGEKLFF
j_gene: TRBJ1-5; d_gene: -; abundance: -; v_gene: TRBV5-1; CDR3nt: TGCGCCAGCAGCTTGGAGGGTCGGGGGGCGGTTCAGCCCCAGCATTTT; CDR3aa: CASSLEGRGAVQPQHF
j_gene: TRBJ1-2; d_gene: -; abundance: few; v_gene: TRBV9; CDR3nt: TGTGCCAGCAGCGCAGACAGCTATGGCTACACCTTC; CDR3aa: CASSADSYGYTF
j_gene: TRBJ1-1; d_gene: -; abundance: -; v_gene: TRBV27; CDR3nt: TGTGCCAGCAGTCCGGCCCCCGCCAGGACTGAAGCTTTCTTT; CDR3aa: CASSPAPARTEAFF
j_gene: TRBJ2-5; d_gene: TRBD2; abundance: -; v_gene: TRBV12-3/TRBV12-4; CDR3nt: TGTGCCAGCAGCCGGGGGGGACTGGAGACCCAGTACTTC; CDR3aa: CASSRGGLETQYF
j_gene: TRBJ2-1; d_gene: -; abundance: -; v_gene: TRBV27; CDR3nt: TGTGCCAGCAGCGACGGGGTTAGCTCCTACAATGAGCAGTTCTTC; CDR3aa: CASSDGVSSYNEQFF
j_gene: TRBJ2-1; d_gene: -; abundance: once; v_gene: TRBV7-9; CDR3nt: TGTGCCAGCAGCTTAGTAGAGTTCTACAATGAGCAGTTCTTC; CDR3aa: CASSLVEFYNEQFF
j_gene: TRBJ2-5; d_gene: -; abundance: -; v_gene: TRBV18; CDR3nt: TGTGCCAGCTCACCCGGTAGGCTAGCCTCCGAGACCCAGTACTTC; CDR3aa: CASSPGRLASETQYF
j_gene: TRBJ1-6; d_gene: -; abundance: -; v_gene: TRBV4-2; CDR3nt: TGTGCCAGCAGCCCGGGGGGGGACGGGTCGGGTTCACCCCTCCACTTT; CDR3aa: CASSPGGDGSGSPLHF
j_gene: TRBJ1-2; d_gene: TRBD1; abundance: -; v_gene: TRBV5-4; CDR3nt: TGTGCCAGCAGCTTCATAGGGCAGGGGGCGATTGATTATGGCTACACCTTC; CDR3aa: CASSFIGQGAIDYGYTF
j_gene: TRBJ1-5; d_gene: -; abundance: -; v_gene: TRBV7-9; CDR3nt: TGTGCCAGCCAACAAGCAGGTAGCAATCAGCCCCAGCATTTT; CDR3aa: CASQQAGSNQPQHF
j_gene: TRBJ1-4; d_gene: TRBD1; abundance: -; v_gene: TRBV7-9; CDR3nt: TGTGCCAGCAGCTCTCGGACAGGGGTTGAAAAACTGTTTTTT; CDR3aa: CASSSRTGVEKLFF
j_gene: TRBJ2-7; d_gene: -; abundance: once; v_gene: TRBV5-1; CDR3nt: TGCGCCAGCAGAGGAGGGACCGCCGGGGACTACGAGCAGTACTTC; CDR3aa: CASRGGTAGDYEQYF
j_gene: TRBJ2-2; d_gene: -; abundance: once; v_gene: TRBV6-5; CDR3nt: TGTGCCAGCAGTTACTCTCCTACTAACACCGGGGAGCTGTTTTTT; CDR3aa: CASSYSPTNTGELFF
j_gene: TRBJ2-1; d_gene: TRBD2; abundance: -; v_gene: TRBV5-1; CDR3nt: TGCGCCAGCAGCTTGGGACTAGCGGGAGGTGGGGCGTCTGAGCAGTTCTTC; CDR3aa: CASSLGLAGGGASEQFF
j_gene: TRBJ2-7; d_gene: -; abundance: -; v_gene: TRBV27; CDR3nt: TGTGCCAGCGCCCCCTTTGGGGCCAAAAAGGGTGGAGCCGAGCAGTACTTC; CDR3aa: CASAPFGAKKGGAEQYF
j_gene: TRBJ1-1; d_gene: -; abundance: -; v_gene: TRBV12-3/TRBV12-4; CDR3nt: TGTGCCAGCAGCCTCGACAGAGACACTGAAGCTTTCTTT; CDR3aa: CASSLDRDTEAFF
j_gene: TRBJ1-6; d_gene: TRBD1; abundance: -; v_gene: TRBV14; CDR3nt: TGTGCCAGCAGCCAGAGTTTAGGGGGCCTTTCACCCCTCCACTTT; CDR3aa: CASSQSLGGLSPLHF
j_gene: TRBJ1-5; d_gene: -; abundance: -; v_gene: TRBV6-5; CDR3nt: TGTGCCAGCCCCGTTTGGCAGTCGAATCAGCCCCAGCATTTT; CDR3aa: CASPVWQSNQPQHF
j_gene: TRBJ1-6; d_gene: -; abundance: few; v_gene: TRBV27; CDR3nt: TGTGCCAGCAGTTTATCGAGGAATTCACCCCTCCACTTT; CDR3aa: CASSLSRNSPLHF
j_gene: TRBJ1-6; d_gene: TRBD1; abundance: -; v_gene: TRBV2; CDR3nt: TGTGCCAGCACTCACCGGGACAGGCTTAATTCACCCCTCCACTTT; CDR3aa: CASTHRDRLNSPLHF
j_gene: TRBJ2-7; d_gene: -; abundance: -; v_gene: TRBV27; CDR3nt: TGTGCCAGCAGCCGGCAGCCTAGCTCCTACGAGCAGTACTTC; CDR3aa: CASSRQPSSYEQYF
j_gene: TRBJ1-6; d_gene: TRBD1; abundance: -; v_gene: TRBV7-3; CDR3nt: TGTGCCAGCAGCTTGCCCGGGACAGCCAATTCACCCCTCCACTTT; CDR3aa: CASSLPGTANSPLHF
j_gene: TRBJ2-2; d_gene: -; abundance: few; v_gene: TRBV6-6; CDR3nt: TGTGCCAGCAGTTACCAACTAGCTTACGGCACCGGGGAGCTGTTTTTT; CDR3aa: CASSYQLAYGTGELFF
j_gene: TRBJ1-1; d_gene: TRBD1; abundance: -; v_gene: TRBV6-5; CDR3nt: TGTGCCAGCAGTTTAGACAGGGTAGCAACTGAAGCTTTCTTT; CDR3aa: CASSLDRVATEAFF
j_gene: TRBJ1-5; d_gene: -; abundance: -; v_gene: TRBV27; CDR3nt: TGTGCCGACAAGGACAGCTATAGCAATCAGCCCCAGCATTTT; CDR3aa: CADKDSYSNQPQHF